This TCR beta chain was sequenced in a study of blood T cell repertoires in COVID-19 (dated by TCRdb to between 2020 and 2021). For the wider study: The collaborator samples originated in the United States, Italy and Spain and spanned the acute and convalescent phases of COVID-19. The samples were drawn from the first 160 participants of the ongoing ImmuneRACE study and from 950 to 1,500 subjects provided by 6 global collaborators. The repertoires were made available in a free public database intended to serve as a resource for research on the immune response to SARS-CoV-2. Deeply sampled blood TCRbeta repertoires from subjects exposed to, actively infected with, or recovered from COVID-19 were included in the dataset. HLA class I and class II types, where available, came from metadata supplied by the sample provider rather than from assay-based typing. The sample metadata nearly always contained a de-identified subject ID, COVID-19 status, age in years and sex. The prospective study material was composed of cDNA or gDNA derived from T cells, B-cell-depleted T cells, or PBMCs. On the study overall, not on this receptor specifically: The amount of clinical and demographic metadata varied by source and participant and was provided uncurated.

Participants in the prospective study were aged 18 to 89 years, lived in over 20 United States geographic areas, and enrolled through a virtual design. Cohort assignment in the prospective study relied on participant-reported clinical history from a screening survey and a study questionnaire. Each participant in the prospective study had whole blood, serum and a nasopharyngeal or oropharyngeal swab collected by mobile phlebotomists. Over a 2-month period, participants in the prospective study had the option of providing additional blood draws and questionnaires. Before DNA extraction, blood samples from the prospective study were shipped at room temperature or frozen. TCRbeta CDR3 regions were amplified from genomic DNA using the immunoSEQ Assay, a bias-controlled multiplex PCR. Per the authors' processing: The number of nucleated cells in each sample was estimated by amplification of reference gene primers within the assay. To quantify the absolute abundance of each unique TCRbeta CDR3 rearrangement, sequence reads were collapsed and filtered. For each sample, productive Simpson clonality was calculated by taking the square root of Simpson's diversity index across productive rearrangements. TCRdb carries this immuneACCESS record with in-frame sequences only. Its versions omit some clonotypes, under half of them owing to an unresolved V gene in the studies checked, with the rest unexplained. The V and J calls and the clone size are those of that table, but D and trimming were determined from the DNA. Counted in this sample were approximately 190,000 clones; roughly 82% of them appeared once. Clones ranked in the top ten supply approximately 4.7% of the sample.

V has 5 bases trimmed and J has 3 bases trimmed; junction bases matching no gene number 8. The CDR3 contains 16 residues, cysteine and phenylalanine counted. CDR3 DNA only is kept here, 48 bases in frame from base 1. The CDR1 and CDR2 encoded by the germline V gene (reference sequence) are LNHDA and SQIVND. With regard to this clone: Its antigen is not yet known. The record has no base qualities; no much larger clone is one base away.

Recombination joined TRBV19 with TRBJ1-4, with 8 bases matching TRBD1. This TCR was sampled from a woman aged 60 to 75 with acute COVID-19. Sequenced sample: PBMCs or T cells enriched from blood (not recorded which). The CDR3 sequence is CASSVQGAQANEKLFF. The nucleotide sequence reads TGTGCCAGTAGTGTGCAGGGGGCTCAGGCTAATGAAAAACTGTTTTTT. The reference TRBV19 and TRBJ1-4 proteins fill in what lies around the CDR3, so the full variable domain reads DGGITQSPKYLFRKEGQNVTLSCEQNLNHDAMYWYRQDPGQGLRLIYYSQIVNDFQKGDIAEGYSVSREKKESFPLTVTSAQKNPTAFYLCASSVQGAQANEKLFFGSGTQLSVL.